Below are 27 T cell receptor beta chains sequenced from a single sample in a study of T cells in Graves' hyperthyroidism and ophthalmopathy. Using RNA transcripts as the source, TCR beta CDR3 regions were amplified. HTBI primers were the set used in a first-round RT-PCR of the TCR CDR3. From the multiplex PCR reads, TCRdb called clonotypes with MiXCR, one entry per CDR3 protein. The table records over 550,000 distinct CDR3 sequences, approximately 16% of them present only once. Sequenced sample: blood. These receptors originate from a woman aged 18-29 years with Graves' hyperthyroidism.

In its sample, this clonotype was seen a few times. V gene TRBV19 combines with J gene TRBJ2-1; TRBD2 might be the D (6 bases). With 7 bases removed from V and 8 bases from J, the gap between germline ends came to 27 bases. In germline, CDR1 is LNHDA, CDR2 SQIVND (reference sequence). This CDR3 comprises 17 residues. CDR3 sequence reads: CASTAPSGSPQYYEQFF. The CDR3 DNA sequence: TGTGCCAGTACCGCACCATCCGGGAGTCCCCAGTACTATGAGCAGTTCTTC.

This clonotype was detected many times. This chain connects TRBV30 to TRBJ2-7; 8 nucleotides line up with TRBD1. The germline V gene has CDR1 GTSNPN and CDR2 SVGIG (reference sequence). The V segment lost 0 bases and the J segment 2 bases; nucleotides outside the gene matches: 3. The CDR3 runs to 14 residues. The CDR3 here is CAWSVGQGPYEQYF. The CDR3 DNA reads as TGTGCCTGGAGTGTAGGACAGGGCCCCTACGAGCAGTACTTC.

This clonotype was picked up many times. The V and J genes are TRBV7-3 and TRBJ2-1; D remains unclear. CDR3 size: 14 residues. Trimming removed 1 base at V and 10 bases at J, with 14 bases between. Germline V CDR1 and CDR2: SGHTA, FQGTGA. The CDR3 here is CASSLMAVEGEQFF. The CDR3 nucleotides are TGTGCCAGCAGCTTAATGGCCGTAGAAGGGGAGCAGTTCTTC. The variable domain in full, completed from reference TRBV7-3 and TRBJ2-1, reads GAGVSQTPSNKVTEKGKYVELRCDPISGHTALYWYRQSLGQGPEFLIYFQGTGAADDSGLPNDRFFAVRPEGSVSTLKIQRTERGDSAVYLCASSLMAVEGEQFFGPGTRLTVL.

This clonotype was recorded at least ten times. The chain combines TRBV6-2 or TRBV6-3 with TRBJ2-1; D is perhaps TRBD1 or TRBD2 (6 bases each). In germline, CDR1 is MNHEY, CDR2 SVGEGT. The CDR3 has 15 residues. V gave up 6 bases and J gave up 8 bases, with 20 bases separating them. In DNA form, the CDR3 reads TGTGCCAGCAGCAACTGGGTGGGGGGCAACGATGAGCAGTTCTTC. Translation gives CASSNWVGGNDEQFF.

The gene calls are TRBV20-1 and TRBJ1-5, with a weak D call TRBD1 (5 bases). Trimming left V 0 bases short and J 5 bases short, with 14 bases between. Germline lookup yields CDR1 DFQATT and CDR2 SNEGSKA (reference sequence). The CDR3 is 15 residues long. DNA of the CDR3: TGCAGTGCTAGAGAAAGGCAGGGTCAATATCAGCCCCAGCATTTT. This gives the protein CSARERQGQYQPQHF.

This clonotype has a handful of counts. One base away lies a much larger clone, so this may be a sequencing read error. The chain couples TRBV3-1 to TRBJ1-2; no reliable D call. Trimming shortened V by 1 base and J by 7 bases, and 10 bases separated the two germline ends. Germline-derived CDR1 and CDR2 are LGHDT and YNNKEL (reference sequence). The length of the CDR3 is 13 residues. CDR3 loop: CASSQGSGCGYTF. CDR3 DNA sequence: TGTGCCAGCAGCCAAGGGTCAGGATGTGGCTACACCTTC.

Notes on this clonotype: A much larger clone sits a single nucleotide away, making a read error possible. The chain links TRBV7-9 to TRBJ1-5; 8 bases map to TRBD1. CDR1 is SEHNR, CDR2 FQNEAQ, per germline (reference sequence). The CDR3 covers 15 residues. The CDR3 DNA reads as TGTGCCAGCAGTTTAGGACAGGGATGGAATCAGCCCCTGCATTTT. Protein: CASSLGQGWNQPLHF.

This clonotype was counted many times. The V and J genes are TRBV28 and TRBJ1-4, with D possibly being TRBD1 (5 bases). CDR1 and CDR2 from the germline V gene are MDHEN and SYDVKM. With 5 bases removed from V and 0 bases from J, the gap between germline ends came to 16 bases. The CDR3 length is 17 residues. This CDR3 reads CASSRSRDFTTNEKLFF. The CDR3 DNA reads TGTGCCAGCAGTCGAAGCCGGGACTTTACAACTAATGAAAAACTGTTTTTT.

The chain employs TRBV7-2 and TRBJ1-1, with D hard to call. Per germline, CDR1 SGHTA and CDR2 FQGNSA. This CDR3 contains 14 residues. V gave up 7 bases and J gave up 6 bases, with 18 bases separating them. CDR3 loop: CASTTYYDNAEAFF. Written as DNA, the CDR3 is TGTGCCAGCACCACTTATTATGACAATGCTGAAGCTTTCTTT.

Only a few counts were recorded for this clonotype. V and J are TRBV5-1 and TRBJ2-1, with TRBD2 matching 11 bases. The V gene's germline CDR1 is SGHRS and CDR2 YFSETQ. This CDR3 contains 16 residues. J lost 7 bases, V lost 0 bases, and 6 bases had no gene match. CDR3 DNA sequence: TGCGCCAGCAGCTTGGTGTCGGGACTAGCGGTAAATGAGCAGTTCTTC. This codes for CASSLVSGLAVNEQFF.

This clonotype was counted between two and nine times. The chain employs TRBV15 and TRBJ2-5; 8 bases agree with TRBD2. Germline lookup yields CDR1 LNHNV and CDR2 YYDKDF (reference sequence). V dropped 2 bases and J dropped 5; count of bases not matched to a gene: 13. The CDR3 totals 17 residues. CDR3 sequence reads: CATSRHRLGTRAETQYF. CDR3 nucleotide sequence: TGTGCCACCAGCAGACATCGGTTGGGGACTAGAGCGGAGACCCAGTACTTC.

This clonotype was counted ten times or more. The chain employs TRBV6-1 and TRBJ2-5; the match to TRBD1 covers 8 bases. This CDR3 is built from 16 residues. Germline values: CDR1 MNHNS, CDR2 SASEGT. V gave up 5 bases and J gave up 5 bases; unmatched junction bases: 13. The CDR3 nucleotides read TGTGCCAGCAGTAACCCCGCCGCAGGGGGCGCGGAGACCCAGTACTTC. This encodes CASSNPAAGGAETQYF.

As regards this clonotype: A read error may account for a junction end that differs from germline. This chain links TRBV6-4 with TRBJ1-6; D gene uncertain. Germline assignment: CDR1 MRHNA and CDR2 SNTAGT. The CDR3 spans 13 residues. CDR3 loop: CASSDRDNPPLHF. The CDR3 DNA is TGTGCCAGCAGTGACAGGGATAATCCACCCCTCCACTTT.

The chain carries TRBV29-1 and TRBJ2-3; perhaps TRBD2 as D (5 bases). The germline CDR1 and CDR2 sequences are SQVTM and ANQGSEA. V was shortened by 1 base and J by 4 bases, with 15 bases between the two germline ends. The CDR3 extends over 15 amino acids. The DNA for the CDR3 is TGCAGCGTTGAAGGGCTAGCAGTTATTCCAGATACGCAGTATTTT. Its protein is CSVEGLAVIPDTQYF.

The chain couples TRBV11-3 to TRBJ2-2; maybe TRBD1 (5 bases). The CDR3 runs 14 residues. Trimming left V 3 bases short and J 6 bases short, with 11 bases between. From germline, CDR1 is SGHNT and CDR2 YENEEA. CDR3 coding DNA: TGTGCCAGCAGCTTGGCAGGGTTCTCCGGGGAGCTGTTTTTT. This sequence encodes CASSLAGFSGELFF.

The chain combines TRBV11-3 with TRBJ2-1, with 16 bases identical to TRBD2. The germline gives CDR1 SGHNT, CDR2 YENEEA. The CDR3 runs to 16 residues. The V gene end was trimmed by 5 bases and the J gene end by 8 bases; junction bases not matched to a gene: 6. The CDR3 bases are TGTGCCAGCAGCAAAGGGACTAGCGGGAGGGTCGATGAGCAGTTCTTC. This encodes CASSKGTSGRVDEQFF.

The chain recombines TRBV9 with TRBJ2-1; 9 bases are a match to TRBD1. The CDR3 is 15 residues long. Germline CDR1 reads SGDLS; CDR2 reads YYNGEE. V was clipped by 2 bases and J by 4 bases; unmatched bases: 4. CDR3 protein: CASSVETGGYNEQFF. The CDR3 nucleotides are TGTGCCAGCAGCGTCGAGACAGGGGGTTACAATGAGCAGTTCTTC. The full variable domain, its missing parts supplied by reference TRBV9 and TRBJ2-1, is DSGVTQTPKHLITATGQRVTLRCSPRSGDLSVYWYQQSLDQGLQFLIQYYNGEERAKGNILERFSAQQFPDLHSELNLSSLELGDSALYFCASSVETGGYNEQFFGPGTRLTVL.

This clonotype was detected ten times or more. The chain links TRBV10-3 to TRBJ2-1, with 14 bases lining up with TRBD2. CDR3 length: 16 residues. V shed 0 bases, J shed 9 bases, and the junction held 4 bases outside the gene matches. From germline, CDR1 is ENHRY and CDR2 SYGVKD. The CDR3 here is CAISESGLAGAGEQFF. The DNA for the CDR3 is TGTGCCATCAGTGAGTCGGGACTAGCGGGAGCGGGTGAGCAGTTCTTC.

The gene calls are TRBV19 and TRBJ1-2, with D perhaps matching TRBD1 (5 bases). Germline V gene data show CDR1 as LNHDA and CDR2 as SQIVND (reference sequence). This CDR3 has 15 amino acids. The V end was cut by 3 bases, the J end by 0 bases, with 11 bases between. CDR3 DNA: TGTGCCAGTAGTATCAGGCAGGGACCTAACTATGGCTACACCTTC. It codes for CASSIRQGPNYGYTF.

The sample holds many counts of this clonotype. The chain is built from TRBV6-1 and TRBJ1-2, with a possible D match to TRBD1 (6 bases). The CDR3 runs to 14 residues. Trimming removed 3 bases from V and 4 bases from J, with 12 bases in between. Per the germline V gene, CDR1 is MNHNS and CDR2 is SASEGT. The CDR3 DNA is TGTGCCAGCAGTGAGGCAGGGGCGCTCTATGGCTACACCTTC. This gives the protein CASSEAGALYGYTF.

With respect to this clonotype: The junction differs from germline at one of its ends, possibly a read error. This chain joins TRBV5-1 and TRBJ2-7; tentatively, D is TRBD1 (5 bases). Germline CDR1 and CDR2: SGHRS and YFSETQ. The CDR3 is 14 residues long. CDR3: CASSLVGASHEQYF. DNA for the CDR3: TGCGCCAGCAGCTTGGTAGGGGCCTCCCACGAGCAGTACTTC.

V gene TRBV30 combines with J gene TRBJ2-7; 14 bases are a match to TRBD2. Germline CDR1 and CDR2: GTSNPN and SVGIG (reference sequence). The CDR3 loop spans 18 amino acids. Trimming removed 4 bases from V and 6 bases from J; junction bases left unmatched: 17. CDR3 coding DNA: TGTGCCTGGAAACCGCCCGGGGGTGGGACTAGCGGGAGTATCGAGCAGTACTTC. It encodes CAWKPPGGGTSGSIEQYF.

V is TRBV28 and J is TRBJ2-4, with TRBD1 matching over 7 bases. The V gene's germline CDR1 is MDHEN and CDR2 SYDVKM. The CDR3 spans 16 residues. V lost 2 bases and J lost 0; bases outside the gene matches: 4. This CDR3 reads CASSLGDRIAKNIQYF. In DNA form, the CDR3 reads TGTGCCAGCAGTTTAGGGGACAGAATAGCCAAAAACATTCAGTACTTC.

The chain uses TRBV18 and TRBJ1-1; no definite D call. The CDR3 is 14 amino acids. In germline, CDR1 is KGHSH, CDR2 LQKENI. Between the trimmed V and J ends, which lost 0 bases and 5 bases, there was a span of 10 bases. For the CDR3, the DNA is TGTGCCAGCTCACCACCGCCGGGAGGGACTGAAGCTTTCTTT. Encoded protein: CASSPPPGGTEAFF.

This clonotype was counted ten times or more. Germline and junction disagree at one end, which may indicate a read error. The chain employs TRBV2 and TRBJ2-7; weak D call: TRBD2 (5 bases). The V gene's germline CDR1 is SNHLY and CDR2 FYNNEI. The CDR3 is 12 residues long. The CDR3 reads CACRPGAYEQYF. DNA of the CDR3: TGTGCCTGCAGACCCGGGGCCTACGAGCAGTACTTC. Combining the CDR3 with reference TRBV2 and TRBJ2-7 gives the whole variable domain EPEVTQTPSHQVTQMGQEVILRCVPISNHLYFYWYRQILGQKVEFLVSFYNNEISEKSEIFDDQFSVERPDGSNFTLKIRSTKLEDSAMYFCACRPGAYEQYFGPGTRLTVT.

The genes are TRBV5-6 and TRBJ2-7, with D perhaps matching TRBD1 (5 bases). Germline V gives CDR1 SGHDT, CDR2 YYEEEE. CDR3 length equals 14 residues. Trimming removed 2 bases at V and 4 bases at J, with 13 bases between. The CDR3 is CASSFASRGYEQYF. The CDR3 DNA is TGTGCCAGCAGCTTTGCTAGTAGGGGTTACGAGCAGTACTTC.

This clonotype was picked up a small number of times. The chain employs TRBV7-3 and TRBJ2-1, with D tentatively TRBD2 (6 bases). The V end was cut by 5 bases, the J end by 2 bases, with 10 bases between. The CDR3 is made up of 14 amino acids. The germline CDR1 and CDR2 sequences are SGHTA and FQGTGA. The CDR3 DNA reads TGTGCCAGCAGCCGGGACTCAGCCTACAATGAGCAGTTCTTC. It is translated as CASSRDSAYNEQFF.